The next 20 T cell receptor beta chains were all read from a single sample in a study of T cell repertoires in cytomegalovirus infection. MiXCR, run by TCRdb on the reads, gives a single entry per CDR3 protein. The sample includes about 300,000 distinct CDR3 sequences, roughly a tenth of them seen just once. The material sequenced was PBMCs. These receptors were collected from a human donor in good health (CMV status not recorded). Some clones in this sample may be carry-over from other donors' samples.

This chain uses TRBV5-6 with TRBJ1-1, with 7 bases aligning to TRBD1. The length of the CDR3 is 14 residues. Looked up from germline, CDR1 is SGHDT and CDR2 is YYEEEE. V lost 4 bases to trimming and J lost 3 bases; unmatched junction nucleotides: 6. For the CDR3, the DNA is TGTGCCAGCAGCCGACAGGGTAGGGACACTGAAGCTTTCTTT. Its protein is CASSRQGRDTEAFF.

This clonotype was recorded many times. The chain combines TRBV6-5 with TRBJ1-3; D gene unclear. The V and J ends lost 0 bases and 4 bases respectively, with 16 bases between them. The CDR3 totals 17 residues. Germline V CDR1 and CDR2: MNHEY, SVGAGI. DNA for the CDR3: TGTGCCAGCAGTTACTCGGTTGGGGTTTCGGGGGGAAACACCATATATTTT. Translated: CASSYSVGVSGGNTIYF.

The chain carries TRBV20-1 and TRBJ1-1; maybe TRBD1 (6 bases). There are 13 residues in the CDR3. The V end lost 4 bases, the J end lost 4 bases, and 13 bases lay between the germline ends. Germline CDR1 and CDR2: DFQATT and SNEGSKA (reference sequence). CDR3 region: CSANLQGITEAFF. The CDR3 coding sequence is TGCAGTGCTAACTTACAGGGAATCACTGAAGCTTTCTTT.

This clonotype was seen more than once but under ten times. V usage is TRBV20-1 and J usage is TRBJ1-1; TRBD1 aligns across 7 bases. The V gene's germline CDR1 is DFQATT and CDR2 SNEGSKA (reference sequence). Trimming removed 6 bases from V and 5 bases from J; junction bases left unmatched: 12. The CDR3 totals 14 residues. The CDR3 here is CSATRLPGGTEAFF. The CDR3 DNA follows: TGCAGTGCCACCAGGCTACCAGGGGGGACTGAAGCTTTCTTT.

In this sample, this clonotype turned up many times. The chain couples TRBV7-9 to TRBJ2-7; 8 bases map to TRBD1. Germline values: CDR1 SEHNR, CDR2 FQNEAQ (reference sequence). This CDR3 has 12 amino acids. With V trimmed by 10 bases and J by 3 bases, 5 bases remained unmatched. The CDR3 DNA reads as TGTGCCACCAGACAGGGGTTCTACGAGCAGTACTTC. Translated: CATRQGFYEQYF.

This clonotype was seen many times. The gene calls are TRBV5-1 and TRBJ2-7, with 8 bases lining up with TRBD1. CDR1 and CDR2 (germline): SGHRS, YFSETQ. The CDR3 is made up of 15 amino acids. After removal of 3 bases from V and 0 bases from J, the junction contained 5 bases not matched to a gene. The DNA of the CDR3 is TGCGCCAGCAGCTCGACAGGGGCGAGCTCCTACGAGCAGTACGTC. Protein product: CASSSTGASSYEQYV.

This clonotype was seen repeatedly, ten times or more. V is TRBV27 and J is TRBJ1-1; D gene unclear. Germline-derived CDR1 and CDR2 are MNHEY and SMNVEV (reference sequence). Trimming pared 3 bases from V and 3 bases from J, leaving 8 bases between. This CDR3 is built from 13 residues. CDR3 loop: CASSLNPYTEAFF. In nucleotides, the CDR3 is TGTGCCAGCAGTTTGAATCCCTACACTGAAGCTTTCTTT.

This clonotype occurred many times. V gene TRBV7-2 combines with J gene TRBJ2-1; 7 nucleotides agree with TRBD2. V was clipped by 2 bases and J by 9 bases; unmatched bases: 10. Germline V gives CDR1 SGHTA, CDR2 FQGNSA. This CDR3 has 15 residues. CDR3 loop: CASSLKGGSLGEQFF. The DNA of the CDR3 is TGTGCCAGCAGCTTAAAGGGAGGGTCCCTGGGTGAGCAGTTCTTC.

Ten or more counts support this clonotype. This chain uses TRBV7-9 with TRBJ1-5; 8 bases agree with TRBD1. V gave up 0 bases and J gave up 3 bases; unmatched junction bases: 4. The CDR3 is 16 amino acids. The germline gives CDR1 SEHNR, CDR2 FQNEAQ (reference sequence). The CDR3, as DNA: TGTGCCAGCAGCTTAGCGACGGGACAGGACAATCAGCCCCAGCATTTT. It encodes CASSLATGQDNQPQHF.

This clonotype was found a few times. The CDR3 DNA is TGTGCCAGCACCTCCCAAAGGGATGGCTACACCTTC. As protein: CASTSQRDGYTF. This chain uses TRBV5-4 with TRBJ1-2, with D unresolved. The V end lost 6 bases, the J end lost 6 bases, and 12 bases lay between the germline ends. The CDR3 is made up of 12 amino acids. Germline CDR1 reads SGHNT; CDR2 reads YYREEE (reference sequence).

In this sample, this clonotype turned up many times. V is TRBV6-2 or TRBV6-3 and J is TRBJ2-6; 9 bases are shared with TRBD1. The J segment lost 1 base and the V segment lost 1 base, leaving 14 bases of the junction unmatched. Germline-derived CDR1 and CDR2 are MNHEY and SVGEGT. This CDR3 spans 21 amino acids. The DNA of the CDR3 is TGTGCCAGCAGTTACTGGGCCACCGGGACAGGGACAGGATCTGGGGCCAACGTCCTGACTTTC. This sequence encodes CASSYWATGTGTGSGANVLTF.

Ten or more counts support this clonotype. The chain employs TRBV5-1 and TRBJ1-2, with D unclear. Germline-derived CDR1 and CDR2 are SGHRS and YFSETQ. V gave up 2 bases and J gave up 6 bases, with 20 bases separating them. The CDR3 is 16 residues long. The CDR3 sequence: CASSFNSGRTTDGYTF. The CDR3 coding sequence is TGCGCCAGCAGCTTTAATTCCGGGCGGACGACGGATGGCTACACCTTC.

The chain recombines TRBV12-3 or TRBV12-4 with TRBJ2-7, with a tentative D call TRBD1 (5 bases). This CDR3 region has 15 residues. With 3 bases removed from V and 4 bases from J, the gap between germline ends came to 16 bases. In DNA, the CDR3 is TGTGCCAGCAGTTTGAGTGCTACAGGCCCTTACGAGCAGTACGTC. As protein: CASSLSATGPYEQYV.

The sample holds many counts of this clonotype. This is likely a read error, given that the CDR3 carries no conserved phenylalanine or tryptophan at its end. It is unclear where the CDR3 begins or ends on the DNA, so no DNA is shown, and the CDR3 is as TCRdb lists it. The V gene is TRBV28, the J gene TRBJ2-7; whether TRBD1, the table's D call, matches the DNA was not checked. Germline V gene data show CDR1 as MDHEN and CDR2 as SYDVKM. The CDR3 region is 8 residues in length, termini included. The CDR3 protein is CASRSQGP.

This clonotype showed up many times. This chain uses TRBV28 with TRBJ1-5, with D possibly TRBD1 on 6 matching bases. The CDR3 consists of 15 residues. Trimming removed 6 bases from V and 0 bases from J, with 12 bases in between. Germline V gene sequence: CDR1 MDHEN, CDR2 SYDVKM. The CDR3 DNA follows: TGTGCCAGCAGAACCGGGACAACTAGCAATCAGCCCCAGCATTTT. It is translated as CASRTGTTSNQPQHF.

Many counts were recorded for this clonotype. The chain has TRBV12-3 or TRBV12-4 and TRBJ1-4, with D possibly TRBD1 on 6 matching bases. The CDR3 sequence is 16 residues long. Trimming removed 7 bases at V and 8 bases at J, with 23 bases between. Written as DNA, the CDR3 is TGTGCCAGCACCTTTCTCCTACAGGGTACCTACGAAAAACTGTTTTTT. Translation: CASTFLLQGTYEKLFF.

Only a few counts were recorded for this clonotype. This chain uses TRBV29-1 with TRBJ2-7; D gene ambiguous. Germline-derived CDR1 and CDR2 are SQVTM and ANQGSEA. V was shortened by 3 bases and J by 3 bases, with 9 bases between the two germline ends. The CDR3 is 12 residues long. The CDR3 here is CSVEAKGYEQYF. Written as DNA, the CDR3 is TGCAGCGTTGAGGCCAAAGGCTACGAGCAGTACTTC.

There are a few counts of this clonotype. The chain joins TRBV20-1 to TRBJ1-2; the match to TRBD1 covers 8 bases. Germline values: CDR1 DFQATT, CDR2 SNEGSKA (reference sequence). J was trimmed by 7 bases and V by 6 bases; bases with no gene match: 7. The CDR3 sequence is 12 residues long. CDR3 protein: CSARATGGGYTF. The CDR3 nucleotides are TGCAGTGCCCGAGCCACAGGGGGTGGCTACACCTTC.

This chain joins TRBV3-1 and TRBJ1-5, with 7 nucleotides matching TRBD1. Germline V CDR1 and CDR2: LGHDT, YNNKEL (reference sequence). The ends lost 4 bases at V and 2 bases at J; junction bases unmatched: 8. This CDR3 spans 16 amino acids. The DNA of the CDR3 is TGTGCCAGCAGCCCGAACCGGGACAGAGGCAATCAGCCCCAGCATTTT. Its protein is CASSPNRDRGNQPQHF.

This clonotype was seen at least ten times. This chain joins TRBV6-2 or TRBV6-3 and TRBJ2-7, with D tentatively TRBD2 (5 bases). This CDR3 spans 16 amino acids. Trimming cost V 4 bases and J 3 bases, with 19 bases left between them. The germline V gene encodes CDR1 MNHEY and CDR2 SVGEGT. The chain's CDR3 is CASSFASRTGYYEQYV. CDR3 bases: TGTGCCAGCAGTTTTGCCTCCCGGACTGGTTACTACGAGCAGTACGTC.